The TCR beta chain under discussion was sequenced for a study of T cell changes during pregnancy in multiple sclerosis. The germline V gene encodes CDR1 MRHNA and CDR2 SNTAGT. The CDR3 is 18 amino acids. The V end lost 1 base, the J end lost 8 bases, and 21 bases lay between the germline ends. Repertoires were generated with immunoSEQ multiplex PCR, while TCRdb's copy carries only in-frame clones and drops some. The sample lists some 71,000 clones; roughly 91% were seen once. The sample was peripheral blood, taken in the third trimester of pregnancy. The TCR was taken from a female donor with multiple sclerosis, enrolled in a pregnancy study. V gene TRBV6-4 combines with J gene TRBJ1-6, with D possibly being TRBD1 (6 bases). The CDR3 nucleotides are TGTGCCAGCAGTGACTTATCGCCTCGTGTGGGGGCAGATTCACCCCTCCACTTT. As protein: CASSDLSPRVGADSPLHF.